These T cell receptor beta chains were read from a single sample in a study of CD8 T cells in ankylosing spondylitis. Using its own MiXCR run on the 5' RACE reads, TCRdb lists one record per CDR3 protein. The data contain over 400,000 distinct CDR3 sequences, 25% to 30% of them singletons. Sequencing used blood, either unsorted or a sorted T cell fraction (not recorded which). These receptors were collected from a male donor with ankylosing spondylitis. Both conserved end residues are part of each CDR3. A D gene is named only where the DNA matches it firmly. Clone size is not always given. Where it is, it says once, few, many or a class for expanded clones.

clone size: NA; J gene: TRBJ2-3; D gene: TRBD2; V gene: TRBV5-1; CDR3 DNA: TGCGCCAGCAGCATCGGCGCTAGCGGGGTTAGCACAGATACGCAGTATTTT; CDR3 protein: CASSIGASGVSTDTQYF
clone size: few; J gene: TRBJ2-3; D gene: NA; V gene: TRBV19; CDR3 DNA: TGTGCCAGTAGTATAGAAACTGGGGCGTCAGATACGCAGTATTTT; CDR3 protein: CASSIETGASDTQYF
clone size: few; J gene: TRBJ1-1; D gene: NA; V gene: TRBV12-3/TRBV12-4; CDR3 DNA: TGTGCCAGCAGTCTTTCGGAGTTCTCTTTCTTT; CDR3 protein: CASSLSEFSFF
clone size: NA; J gene: TRBJ2-2; D gene: NA; V gene: TRBV20-1; CDR3 DNA: TGCAGTGCTAGTTATGACACCGGGGAGCTGTTTTTT; CDR3 protein: CSASYDTGELFF
clone size: NA; J gene: TRBJ2-5; D gene: NA; V gene: TRBV2; CDR3 DNA: TGTGCCAGCAGGGATTTACAAGAGACCCAGTACTTC; CDR3 protein: CASRDLQETQYF
clone size: NA; J gene: TRBJ2-1; D gene: NA; V gene: TRBV18; CDR3 DNA: TGTGCCAGCTCACCCGTACTTACGTACAATGAGCAGTTCTTC; CDR3 protein: CASSPVLTYNEQFF
clone size: few; J gene: TRBJ2-1; D gene: TRBD2; V gene: TRBV4-2; CDR3 DNA: TGTGCCAGCAGCCAGGTAGCGGGAACCTACAATGAGCAGTTCTTC; CDR3 protein: CASSQVAGTYNEQFF
clone size: few; J gene: TRBJ2-1; D gene: TRBD2; V gene: TRBV7-9; CDR3 DNA: TGTGCCAGCAGCTACGGGGGGACTTCCCAGTTCTTC; CDR3 protein: CASSYGGTSQFF
clone size: NA; J gene: TRBJ1-4; D gene: NA; V gene: TRBV6-1; CDR3 DNA: TGTGCCAGCAGTGGCTTGGGCGAAAAACTGTTTTTT; CDR3 protein: CASSGLGEKLFF
clone size: NA; J gene: TRBJ1-2; D gene: TRBD1; V gene: TRBV5-1; CDR3 DNA: TGCGCCAGCAGCCCCGGGACAGGGGCCGGCTACACCTTC; CDR3 protein: CASSPGTGAGYTF
clone size: few; J gene: TRBJ2-7; D gene: TRBD2; V gene: TRBV20-1; CDR3 DNA: TGCAGTGCTAGATGGCGGGAGGGTCTCTACGAGCAGTACTTC; CDR3 protein: CSARWREGLYEQYF
clone size: NA; J gene: TRBJ2-1; D gene: TRBD2; V gene: TRBV20-1; CDR3 DNA: TGCAGTGTAAGGGCCCCAGCGGGAAATAATGAGCAGTTCTTC; CDR3 protein: CSVRAPAGNNEQFF
clone size: few; J gene: TRBJ2-1; D gene: NA; V gene: TRBV3-1; CDR3 DNA: TGTGCCAGCAGCAAAACAGGGAACAATGAGCAGTTCTTC; CDR3 protein: CASSKTGNNEQFF
clone size: few; J gene: TRBJ2-4; D gene: TRBD2; V gene: TRBV7-8; CDR3 DNA: TGTGCCAGCAGCTTAACCCGACTAGCGCTAGCCAAAAACATTCAGTACTTC; CDR3 protein: CASSLTRLALAKNIQYF
clone size: NA; J gene: TRBJ2-5; D gene: TRBD2; V gene: TRBV11-2; CDR3 DNA: TGTGCCAGCAGCTCCAGGACTAGCGGTGAAGAGACCCAGTACTTC; CDR3 protein: CASSSRTSGEETQYF